One sample yielded the 27 T cell receptor beta chains listed below, sequenced in a study of cytotoxic CD8 clonotypes in ibrutinib-treated CLL. The protocol was immunoSEQ multiplex PCR, while the TCRdb copy is restricted to in-frame clones and leaves out a portion. The repertoire consists of approximately 350,000 clones, with 67% occurring once and the leading ten covering roughly 6%. The starting material was PBMCs, obtained after 36 months of ibrutinib treatment. All receptors come from a human donor with chronic lymphocytic leukemia.

The chain has TRBV6-5 and TRBJ2-1; 12 nucleotides align to TRBD2. The V gene end was trimmed by 0 bases and the J gene end by 9 bases; junction bases not matched to a gene: 6. Per germline, CDR1 MNHEY and CDR2 SVGAGI. This CDR3 is 16 amino acids long. CDR3 DNA sequence: TGTGCCAGCAGTTACTCAACTAGCGGGGGGAAAGGTGAGCAGTTCTTC. Its protein product is CASSYSTSGGKGEQFF.

The gene calls are TRBV28 and TRBJ2-3; 12 positions match TRBD2. The V segment lost 4 bases and the J segment 0 bases; nucleotides outside the gene matches: 8. This CDR3 region has 18 residues. From germline, CDR1 is MDHEN and CDR2 SYDVKM. The CDR3 loop is CASSSQTSGRGSTDTQYF. CDR3 sequence (DNA): TGTGCCAGCAGTTCCCAGACTAGCGGGAGAGGTAGCACAGATACGCAGTATTTT.

V is TRBV27 and J is TRBJ2-7; D tentatively reads TRBD1 or TRBD2 (5 bases each). The V end was cut by 0 bases, the J end by 3 bases, with 12 bases between. Germline CDR1 reads MNHEY; CDR2 reads SMNVEV (reference sequence). The CDR3 contains 15 residues. The CDR3: CASSLSDRLNYEQYF. The CDR3 region has the DNA TGTGCCAGCAGTTTATCCGACAGACTAAACTACGAGCAGTACTTC.

The V call is TRBV7-2, the J call TRBJ2-2; the D gene is possibly TRBD1 (5 bases). CDR1 and CDR2 (germline): SGHTA, FQGNSA. The germline V and J ends were trimmed by 2 bases and 2 bases, with 15 bases remaining between them. CDR3 length equals 17 residues. CDR3 sequence: CASSLPRQIANTGELFF. The CDR3 region has the DNA TGTGCCAGCAGCTTACCAAGACAGATAGCCAACACCGGGGAGCTGTTTTTT.

The chain uses TRBV14 and TRBJ2-5; D call uncertain. Germline loops: CDR1 SGHDN, CDR2 FVKESK. Trimming took off 3 bases at V and 6 bases at J, with 5 bases between the two ends. The CDR3 sequence is 11 residues long. The CDR3 is CASSHGQTQYF. Here the CDR3 DNA reads TGTGCCAGCAGCCATGGCCAGACCCAGTACTTC.

The chain carries TRBV27 and TRBJ2-7, with D unresolved. Germline CDR1 is MNHEY and CDR2 is SMNVEV (reference sequence). The CDR3 totals 15 residues. Trimming pared 4 bases from V and 3 bases from J, leaving 16 bases between. CDR3 coding DNA: TGTGCCAGCAGTTCTCTTTTTCGGAAACGCTACGAGCAGTACTTC. Translating gives CASSSLFRKRYEQYF.

This clone was recorded a few times. The rearrangement uses TRBV6-6 and TRBJ2-7, with no clear D. This CDR3 contains 11 residues. Trimming took off 7 bases at V and 3 bases at J, with 7 bases between the two ends. Germline CDR1 is MNHNY and CDR2 is SVGAGI (reference sequence). The DNA for the CDR3 is TGTGCCAGCACCCCAGACTACGAGCAGTACTTC. This sequence encodes CASTPDYEQYF.

This clone was seen more than once but under ten times. The chain has TRBV7-3 and TRBJ2-1, with D tentatively TRBD1 (5 bases). There are 14 residues in the CDR3. Germline CDR1 is SGHTA and CDR2 is FQGTGA. V dropped 7 bases and J dropped 3 bases, with 13 bases sitting between them. CDR3 coding DNA: TGTGCCAGCAAAAGGGGCGCCTTCTACAATGAGCAGTTCTTC. Translating it yields CASKRGAFYNEQFF.

The rearrangement joins TRBV28 to TRBJ1-2, with a tentative D call TRBD1 (6 bases). Germline values: CDR1 MDHEN, CDR2 SYDVKM. V lost 6 bases, J lost 8 bases, and 28 bases lay in between. CDR3 size: 17 residues. The CDR3 sequence: CASSPGHPLREVWGYTF. Here the CDR3 DNA reads TGTGCCAGCAGCCCGGGACACCCCCTGAGAGAGGTTTGGGGCTACACCTTC.

This clone was recorded only once. The V call is TRBV28, the J call TRBJ2-7; 9 positions agree with TRBD2. The CDR3 totals 16 residues. Germline assignment: CDR1 MDHEN and CDR2 SYDVKM. V shed 1 base, J shed 1 base, and the junction held 5 bases outside the gene matches. CDR3 amino acids: CASSLLGLASSYEQYF. Written as DNA, the CDR3 is TGTGCCAGCAGTTTATTGGGACTAGCTTCATCCTACGAGCAGTACTTC.

The V and J genes are TRBV5-6 and TRBJ2-1, with D maybe TRBD1 (5 bases). Germline loops: CDR1 SGHDT, CDR2 YYEEEE. The CDR3 covers 13 residues. V was pared by 0 bases and J by 7 bases, with 8 bases between. CDR3 amino acids: CASSLVGDNEQFF. CDR3 DNA: TGTGCCAGCAGCTTGGTAGGGGATAATGAGCAGTTCTTC.

The rearrangement uses TRBV19 and TRBJ1-2; 7 bases line up with TRBD1. The germline gives CDR1 LNHDA, CDR2 SQIVND (reference sequence). The J segment lost 4 bases and the V segment lost 3 bases, leaving 8 bases of the junction unmatched. This CDR3 spans 15 amino acids. CDR3: CASSMWAGGGYGYTF. Written as DNA, the CDR3 is TGTGCCAGTAGTATGTGGGCAGGGGGAGGCTATGGCTACACCTTC.

This clone was observed a few times. The gene calls are TRBV18 and TRBJ2-7; perhaps TRBD1 as D (6 bases). The V gene's germline CDR1 is KGHSH and CDR2 LQKENI. V lost 6 bases and J 3 bases, leaving 21 bases between the germline ends. The CDR3 spans 16 residues. The CDR3 protein is CASSDTAAGALYEQYF. In nucleotides, the CDR3 is TGTGCCAGCTCTGACACGGCGGCAGGGGCCCTCTACGAGCAGTACTTC.

This clone was observed a handful of times. The genes are TRBV7-9 and TRBJ1-3; D might be TRBD1 (6 bases). Germline CDR1 and CDR2: SEHNR and FQNEAQ (reference sequence). The CDR3 consists of 17 residues. The V end was cut by 3 bases, the J end by 4 bases, with 19 bases between. CDR3 coding DNA: TGTGCCAGCAGCTTTTTCGGGGCAGGGGCTGCCGGAAACACCATATATTTT. This sequence encodes CASSFFGAGAAGNTIYF. Filled out from reference TRBV7-9 and TRBJ1-3, the complete variable domain reads DTGVSQNPRHKITKRGQNVTFRCDPISEHNRLYWYRQTLGQGPEFLTYFQNEAQLEKSRLLSDRFSAERPKGSFSTLEIQRTEQGDSAMYLCASSFFGAGAAGNTIYFGEGSWLTVV.

The chain recombines TRBV7-9 with TRBJ1-4; D gene ambiguous. The CDR3 has 13 residues. The germline V gene has CDR1 SEHNR and CDR2 FQNEAQ (reference sequence). Trimming stripped 5 bases from V and 7 bases from J, with 11 bases between. CDR3 DNA: TGTGCCAGCAGCCTGGACCGTATTGAAAAACTGTTTTTT. It codes for CASSLDRIEKLFF.

The rearrangement uses TRBV6-6 and TRBJ2-7; TRBD2 agrees at 12 bases. V gave up 4 bases and J gave up 1 base; unmatched junction bases: 2. In germline, CDR1 is MNHNY, CDR2 SVGAGI (reference sequence). This CDR3 comprises 15 residues. DNA of the CDR3: TGTGCCAGCAGTTCGACTAGCGGGGGATCCTACGAGCAGTACTTC. It translates to CASSSTSGGSYEQYF.

This chain uses TRBV7-8 with TRBJ2-7, with D perhaps being TRBD1 or TRBD2 (7 bases each). The V end was cut by 2 bases, the J end by 6 bases, with 11 bases between. CDR3 length: 13 amino acids. CDR1 SGHVS and CDR2 FQNEAQ come from the germline V gene. CDR3 sequence (DNA): TGTGCCAGCAGCTTAACCAGGGGGGGCGAGCAGTACTTC. It specifies CASSLTRGGEQYF.

A few counts support this clone. The rearrangement joins TRBV5-6 to TRBJ2-5; the match to TRBD1 covers 9 bases. Germline values: CDR1 SGHDT, CDR2 YYEEEE. V lost 2 bases, J lost 5 bases, and 1 base stayed unmatched. This CDR3 contains 13 residues. CDR3 loop: CASSLDRGETQYF. In DNA, the CDR3 is TGTGCCAGCAGCTTAGACAGGGGGGAGACCCAGTACTTC.

This chain uses TRBV5-1 with TRBJ1-4, with D hard to call. V was cut by 0 bases and J by 5 bases, with 14 bases left in between. The CDR3 extends over 16 amino acids. In germline, CDR1 is SGHRS, CDR2 YFSETQ. The CDR3 DNA sequence: TGCGCCAGCAGCTTGGCCCCAATGTGGGGAAATGAAAAACTGTTTTTT. Protein product: CASSLAPMWGNEKLFF.

V is TRBV6-5 and J is TRBJ1-2; D unresolved. There are 16 residues in the CDR3. Per the germline V gene, CDR1 is MNHEY and CDR2 is SVGAGI. V was cut by 0 bases and J by 5 bases, with 16 bases left in between. The CDR3 nucleotides are TGTGCCAGCAGTTACTCGAAGAGCAGGCGAAGATATGGCTACACCTTC. It yields the protein CASSYSKSRRRYGYTF.

As regards this clone: A junction end diverges from the germline sequence, so it may reflect a read error. The rearrangement links TRBV5-1 to TRBJ1-2, with D hard to call. The CDR3 length is 10 residues. Per the germline V gene, CDR1 is SGHRS and CDR2 is YFSETQ. CDR3 sequence reads: CASSLGPPIF. The CDR3 bases are TGCGCCAGCAGCTTGGGTCCGCCGATCTTC.

The chain links TRBV25-1 to TRBJ2-2, with 7 positions matching TRBD1. Germline V CDR1 and CDR2: MGHDK, SYGVNS. Trimming at V came to 6 bases and at J to 8 bases, leaving 6 bases not matched to a gene. The CDR3 consists of 13 residues. The CDR3 is CASRLTGWGELFF. CDR3 bases: TGTGCCAGCAGGCTGACAGGGTGGGGGGAGCTGTTTTTT.

The chain is built from TRBV28 and TRBJ1-5; TRBD1 might be the D (6 bases). This CDR3 contains 15 residues. The V gene's germline CDR1 is MDHEN and CDR2 SYDVKM. V was trimmed by 5 bases and J by 8 bases, leaving 19 bases between them. This CDR3 reads CASSPRDTGGEPQHF. As DNA, the CDR3 is TGTGCCAGCAGTCCCCGGGACACCGGGGGCGAGCCCCAGCATTTT.

The rearrangement links TRBV11-2 to TRBJ2-7; D gene unclear. The ends were cut back, 5 bases at V and 6 bases at J, with 17 bases in the middle. The CDR3 is 14 residues long. CDR1 and CDR2 from the germline V gene are SGHAT and FQNNGV. The CDR3 DNA is TGTGCCAGCAGCCATCCGGACCGAGTAGCCGAGCAGTACTTC. This translates into CASSHPDRVAEQYF.

This chain uses TRBV4-1 with TRBJ1-5; no firm D call. The V gene lost 4 bases and the J gene lost 1 base, with 8 bases spanning the gap. This CDR3 comprises 14 residues. Looked up from germline, CDR1 is MGHRA and CDR2 is YSYEKL. The CDR3 region is CASSPLKSNQPQHF. The CDR3, as DNA: TGCGCCAGCAGCCCCCTGAAGAGCAATCAGCCCCAGCATTTT.

The chain uses TRBV2 and TRBJ1-2, with D unclear. The CDR3 extends over 16 amino acids. Trimming took 10 bases from V and 4 from J, leaving 25 bases between them. Germline CDR1 is SNHLY and CDR2 is FYNNEI. The CDR3 bases are TGTGCCAACTACCTAAGACCACTGGAGGGATCCTATGGCTACACCTTC. Protein sequence: CANYLRPLEGSYGYTF.

The CDR3 spells CSVVYRSGNEQFF. DNA for the CDR3: TGCAGCGTTGTTTACCGATCCGGCAATGAGCAGTTCTTC. V is TRBV29-1 and J is TRBJ2-1; no definite D call. Germline V gives CDR1 SQVTM, CDR2 ANQGSEA. V lost 4 bases and J lost 6, with 13 bases in between. The CDR3 has 13 amino acids.